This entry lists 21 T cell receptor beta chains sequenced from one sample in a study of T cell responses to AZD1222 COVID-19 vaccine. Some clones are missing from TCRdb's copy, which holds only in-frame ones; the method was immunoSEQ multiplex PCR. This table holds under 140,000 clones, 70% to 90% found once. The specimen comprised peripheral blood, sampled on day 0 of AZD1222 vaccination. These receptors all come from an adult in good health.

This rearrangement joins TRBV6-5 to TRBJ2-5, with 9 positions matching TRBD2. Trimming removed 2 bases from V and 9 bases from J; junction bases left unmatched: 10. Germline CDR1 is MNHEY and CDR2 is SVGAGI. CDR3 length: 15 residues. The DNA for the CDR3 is TGTGCCAGCAGTTACGCGGGACTAGCAGCGGGACCCCAGTACTTC. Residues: CASSYAGLAAGPQYF.

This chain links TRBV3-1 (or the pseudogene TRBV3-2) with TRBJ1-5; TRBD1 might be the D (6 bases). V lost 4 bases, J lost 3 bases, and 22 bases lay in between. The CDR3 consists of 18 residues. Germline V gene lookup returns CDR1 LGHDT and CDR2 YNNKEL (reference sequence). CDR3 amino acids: CASSRYRARFLNNQPQHF. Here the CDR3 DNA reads TGTGCCAGCAGCCGGTACAGGGCGAGGTTCCTCAACAATCAGCCCCAGCATTTT.

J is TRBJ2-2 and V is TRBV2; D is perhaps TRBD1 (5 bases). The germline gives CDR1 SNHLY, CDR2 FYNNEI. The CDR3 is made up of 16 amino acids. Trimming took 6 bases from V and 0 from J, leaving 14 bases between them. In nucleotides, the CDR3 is TGTGCCAGCAGCGTTTCGACAGCGACGAACACCGGGGAGCTGTTTTTT. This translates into CASSVSTATNTGELFF.

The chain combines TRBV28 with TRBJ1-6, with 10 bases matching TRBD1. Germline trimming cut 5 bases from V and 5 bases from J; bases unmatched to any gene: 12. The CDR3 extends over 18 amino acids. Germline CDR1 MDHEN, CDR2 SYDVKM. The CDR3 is CASSGSRDRGSNNSPLHF. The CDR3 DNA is TGTGCCAGCAGTGGCTCCCGGGACAGGGGATCTAATAATTCACCCCTCCACTTT.

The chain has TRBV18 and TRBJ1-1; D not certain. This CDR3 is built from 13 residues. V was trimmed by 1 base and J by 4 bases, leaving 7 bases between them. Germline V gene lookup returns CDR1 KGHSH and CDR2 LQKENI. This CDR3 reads CASSPRRSTEAFF. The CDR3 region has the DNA TGTGCCAGCTCACCACGGCGATCCACTGAAGCTTTCTTT.

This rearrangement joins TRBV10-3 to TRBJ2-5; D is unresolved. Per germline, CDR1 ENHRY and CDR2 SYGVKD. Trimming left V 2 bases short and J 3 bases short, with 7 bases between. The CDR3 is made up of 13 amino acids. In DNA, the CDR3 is TGTGCCATCAGTGAGGACTGGAAAGAGACCCAGTACTTC. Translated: CAISEDWKETQYF.

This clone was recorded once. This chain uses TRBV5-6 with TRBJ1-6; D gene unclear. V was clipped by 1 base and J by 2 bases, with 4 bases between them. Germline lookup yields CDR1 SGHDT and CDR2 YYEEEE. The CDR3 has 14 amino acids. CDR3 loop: CASSLRAYNSPLHF. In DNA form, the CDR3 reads TGTGCCAGCAGCTTGAGGGCCTATAATTCACCCCTCCACTTT.

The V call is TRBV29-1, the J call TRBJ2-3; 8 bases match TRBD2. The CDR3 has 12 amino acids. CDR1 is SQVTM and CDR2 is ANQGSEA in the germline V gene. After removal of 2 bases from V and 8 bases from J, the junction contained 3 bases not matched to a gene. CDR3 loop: CSVESGGGTQYF. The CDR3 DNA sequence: TGCAGCGTTGAAAGCGGGGGAGGTACGCAGTATTTT.

CDR3 region: CASSIIGGGLRGTYEQYF. CDR3 DNA sequence: TGTGCCAGTAGTATCATCGGAGGGGGCCTGAGGGGGACCTACGAGCAGTACTTC. The genes are TRBV19 and TRBJ2-7, with D maybe TRBD1 (7 bases). The ends were cut back, 3 bases at V and 2 bases at J, with 23 bases in the middle. This CDR3 has 18 residues. Germline V lookup: CDR1 LNHDA, CDR2 SQIVND (reference sequence).

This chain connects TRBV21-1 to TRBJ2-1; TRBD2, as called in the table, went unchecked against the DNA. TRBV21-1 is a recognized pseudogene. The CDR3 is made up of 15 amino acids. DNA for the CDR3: TGTGCCAGCAGGACGCGGGAGCCGGCAGTCTATGAGCAGTTCTTC. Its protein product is CASRTREPAVYEQFF.

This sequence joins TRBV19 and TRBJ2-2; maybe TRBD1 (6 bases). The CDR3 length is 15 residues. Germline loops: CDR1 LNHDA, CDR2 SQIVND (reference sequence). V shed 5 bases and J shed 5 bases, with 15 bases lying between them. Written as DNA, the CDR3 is TGTGCCAGTAGTGCAACAGGGTTAGTAACCGGGGAGCTGTTTTTT. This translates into CASSATGLVTGELFF. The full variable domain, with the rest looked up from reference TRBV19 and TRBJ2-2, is DGGITQSPKYLFRKEGQNVTLSCEQNLNHDAMYWYRQDPGQGLRLIYYSQIVNDFQKGDIAEGYSVSREKKESFPLTVTSAQKNPTAFYLCASSATGLVTGELFFGEGSRLTVL.

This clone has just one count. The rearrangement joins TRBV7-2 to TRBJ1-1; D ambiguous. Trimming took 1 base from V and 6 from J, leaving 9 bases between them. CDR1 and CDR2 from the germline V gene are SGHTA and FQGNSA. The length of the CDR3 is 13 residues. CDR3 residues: CASSLVGIAEAFF. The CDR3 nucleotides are TGTGCCAGCAGCTTAGTAGGCATCGCTGAAGCTTTCTTT. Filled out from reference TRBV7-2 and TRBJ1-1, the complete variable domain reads GAGVSQSPSNKVTEKGKDVELRCDPISGHTALYWYRQSLGQGLEFLIYFQGNSAPDKSGLPSDRFSAERTGGSVSTLTIQRTQQEDSAVYLCASSLVGIAEAFFGQGTRLTVV.

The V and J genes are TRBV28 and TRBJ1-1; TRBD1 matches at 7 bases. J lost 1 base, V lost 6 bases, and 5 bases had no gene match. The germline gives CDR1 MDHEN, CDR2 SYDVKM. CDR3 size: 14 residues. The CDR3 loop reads CASRTGTWNTEAFF. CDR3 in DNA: TGTGCCAGCAGGACAGGGACGTGGAACACTGAAGCTTTCTTT.

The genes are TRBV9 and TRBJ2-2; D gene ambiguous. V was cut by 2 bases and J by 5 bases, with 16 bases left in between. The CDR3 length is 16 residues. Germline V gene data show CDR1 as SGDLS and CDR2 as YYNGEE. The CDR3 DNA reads TGTGCCAGCAGCGTCCGGCCAGACCCTGTGACCGGGGAGCTGTTTTTT. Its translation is CASSVRPDPVTGELFF.

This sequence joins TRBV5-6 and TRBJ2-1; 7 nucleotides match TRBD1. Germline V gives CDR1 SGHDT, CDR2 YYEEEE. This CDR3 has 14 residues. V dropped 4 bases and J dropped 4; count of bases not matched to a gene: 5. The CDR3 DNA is TGTGCCAGCAGCCTATTGACAGGGTACAATGAGCAGTTCTTC. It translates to CASSLLTGYNEQFF.

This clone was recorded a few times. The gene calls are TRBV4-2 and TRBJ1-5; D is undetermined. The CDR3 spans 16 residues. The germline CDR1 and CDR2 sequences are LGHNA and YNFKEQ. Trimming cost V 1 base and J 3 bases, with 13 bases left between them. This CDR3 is CASSQGARRDNQPQHF. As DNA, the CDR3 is TGTGCCAGCAGCCAAGGAGCGCGGCGGGACAATCAGCCCCAGCATTTT.

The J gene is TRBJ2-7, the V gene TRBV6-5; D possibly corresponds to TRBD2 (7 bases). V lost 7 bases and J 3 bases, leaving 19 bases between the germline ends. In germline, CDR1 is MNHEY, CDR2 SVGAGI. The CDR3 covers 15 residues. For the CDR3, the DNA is TGTGCCAGCAATCAGGATGGGGGGGCTTTCTACGAGCAGTACTTC. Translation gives CASNQDGGAFYEQYF.

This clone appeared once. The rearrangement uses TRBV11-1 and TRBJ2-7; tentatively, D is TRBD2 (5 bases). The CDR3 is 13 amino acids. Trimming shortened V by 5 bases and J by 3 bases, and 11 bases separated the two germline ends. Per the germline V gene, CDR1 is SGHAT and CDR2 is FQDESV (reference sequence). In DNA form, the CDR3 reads TGTGCCAGCAGCATCAGGACTGGCTACGAGCAGTACTTC. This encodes CASSIRTGYEQYF.

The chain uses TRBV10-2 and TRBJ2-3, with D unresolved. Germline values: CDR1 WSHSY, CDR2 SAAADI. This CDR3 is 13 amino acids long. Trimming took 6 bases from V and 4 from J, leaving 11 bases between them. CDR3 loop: CASSLLGADTQYF. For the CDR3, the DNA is TGCGCCAGCAGCCTCTTAGGAGCAGATACGCAGTATTTT.

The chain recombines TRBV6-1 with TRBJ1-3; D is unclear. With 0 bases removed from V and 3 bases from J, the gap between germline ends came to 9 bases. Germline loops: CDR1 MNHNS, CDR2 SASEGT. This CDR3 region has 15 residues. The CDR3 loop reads CASSEAAPYGNTIYF. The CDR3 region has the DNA TGTGCCAGCAGTGAAGCCGCCCCCTATGGAAACACCATATATTTT.

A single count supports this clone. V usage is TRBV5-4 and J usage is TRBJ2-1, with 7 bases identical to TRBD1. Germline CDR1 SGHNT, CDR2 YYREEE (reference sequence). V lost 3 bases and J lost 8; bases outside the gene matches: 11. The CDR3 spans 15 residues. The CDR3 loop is CASSWRTTGRDEQFF. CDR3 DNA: TGTGCCAGCAGCTGGAGAACGACAGGGCGGGATGAGCAGTTCTTC.